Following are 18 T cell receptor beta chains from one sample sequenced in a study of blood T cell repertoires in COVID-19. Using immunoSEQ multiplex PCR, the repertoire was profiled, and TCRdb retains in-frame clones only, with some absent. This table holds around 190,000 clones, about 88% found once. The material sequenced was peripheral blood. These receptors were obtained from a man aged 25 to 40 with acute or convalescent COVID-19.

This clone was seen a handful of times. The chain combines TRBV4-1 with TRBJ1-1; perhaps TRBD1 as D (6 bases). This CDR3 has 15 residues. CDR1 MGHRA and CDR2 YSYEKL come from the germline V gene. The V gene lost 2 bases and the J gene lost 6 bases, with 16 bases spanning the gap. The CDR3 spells CASSQLGGGHPEAFF. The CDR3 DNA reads TGCGCCAGCAGCCAATTAGGCGGGGGGCACCCTGAAGCTTTCTTT.

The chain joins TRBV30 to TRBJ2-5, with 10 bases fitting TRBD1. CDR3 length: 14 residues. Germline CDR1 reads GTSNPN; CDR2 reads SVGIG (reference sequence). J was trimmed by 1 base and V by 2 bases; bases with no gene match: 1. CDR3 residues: CAWSRTGGQETQYF. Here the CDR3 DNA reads TGTGCCTGGAGTCGGACAGGGGGCCAAGAGACCCAGTACTTC.

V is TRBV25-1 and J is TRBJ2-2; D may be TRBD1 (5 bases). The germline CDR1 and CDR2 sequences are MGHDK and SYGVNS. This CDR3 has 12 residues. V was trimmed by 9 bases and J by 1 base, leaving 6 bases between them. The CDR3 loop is CASQGNTGELFF. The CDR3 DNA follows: TGTGCCAGTCAGGGGAACACCGGGGAGCTGTTTTTT.

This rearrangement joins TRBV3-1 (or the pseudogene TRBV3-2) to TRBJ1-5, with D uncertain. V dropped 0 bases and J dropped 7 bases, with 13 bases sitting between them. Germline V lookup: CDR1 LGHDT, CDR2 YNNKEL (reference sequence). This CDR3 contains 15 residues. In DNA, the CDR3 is TGTGCCAGCAGCCAAGATCGGGGTACCGGGCAGCCCCAGCATTTT. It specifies CASSQDRGTGQPQHF.

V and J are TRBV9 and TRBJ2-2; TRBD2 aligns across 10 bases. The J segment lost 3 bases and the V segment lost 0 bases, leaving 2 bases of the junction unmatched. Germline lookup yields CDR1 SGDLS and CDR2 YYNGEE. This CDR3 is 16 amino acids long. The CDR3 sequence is CASSVASGGDTGELFF. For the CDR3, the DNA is TGTGCCAGCAGCGTAGCTAGCGGGGGCGACACCGGGGAGCTGTTTTTT.

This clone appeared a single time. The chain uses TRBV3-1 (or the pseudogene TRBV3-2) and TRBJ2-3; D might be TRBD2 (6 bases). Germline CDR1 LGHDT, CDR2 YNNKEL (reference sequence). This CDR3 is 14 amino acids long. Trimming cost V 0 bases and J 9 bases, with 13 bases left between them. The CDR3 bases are TGTGCCAGCAGCCAAGATCGCTTTGGGGGGACGCAGTATTTT. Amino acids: CASSQDRFGGTQYF.

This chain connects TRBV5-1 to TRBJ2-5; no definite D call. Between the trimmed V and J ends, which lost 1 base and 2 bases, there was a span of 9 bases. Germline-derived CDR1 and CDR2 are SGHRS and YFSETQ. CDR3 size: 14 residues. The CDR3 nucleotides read TGCGCCAGCAGCTTGTCGACGGGTCAAGAGACCCAGTACTTC. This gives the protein CASSLSTGQETQYF.

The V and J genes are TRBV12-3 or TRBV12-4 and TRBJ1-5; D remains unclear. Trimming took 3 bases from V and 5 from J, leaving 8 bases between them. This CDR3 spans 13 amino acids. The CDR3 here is CASSLNRDQPQHF. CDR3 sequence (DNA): TGTGCCAGCAGTTTGAACCGAGATCAGCCCCAGCATTTT.

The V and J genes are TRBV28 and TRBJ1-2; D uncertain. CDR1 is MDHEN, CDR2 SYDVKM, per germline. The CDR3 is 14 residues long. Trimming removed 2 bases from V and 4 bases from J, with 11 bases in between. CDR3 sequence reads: CASSLRQYSYGYTF. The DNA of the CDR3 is TGTGCCAGCAGTTTACGCCAATACAGCTATGGCTACACCTTC.

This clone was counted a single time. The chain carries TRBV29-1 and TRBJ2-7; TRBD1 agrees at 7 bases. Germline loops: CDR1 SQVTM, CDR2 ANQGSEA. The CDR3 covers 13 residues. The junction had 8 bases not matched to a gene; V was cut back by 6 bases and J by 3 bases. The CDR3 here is CSVKPGQLYEQYF. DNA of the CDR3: TGCAGCGTCAAACCGGGACAGCTCTACGAGCAGTACTTC.

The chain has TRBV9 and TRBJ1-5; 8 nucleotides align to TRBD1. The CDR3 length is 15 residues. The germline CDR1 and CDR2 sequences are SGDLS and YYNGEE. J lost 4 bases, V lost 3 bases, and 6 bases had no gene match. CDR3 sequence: CASSAGTGINQPQHF. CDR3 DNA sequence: TGTGCCAGCAGCGCGGGGACAGGCATAAATCAGCCCCAGCATTTT.

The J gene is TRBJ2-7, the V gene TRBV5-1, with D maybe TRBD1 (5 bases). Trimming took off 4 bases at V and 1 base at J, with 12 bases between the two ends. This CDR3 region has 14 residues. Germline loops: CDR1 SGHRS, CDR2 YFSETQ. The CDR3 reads CASSPWAGSYEQYF. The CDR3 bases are TGCGCCAGCAGCCCATGGGCAGGGTCCTACGAGCAGTACTTC.

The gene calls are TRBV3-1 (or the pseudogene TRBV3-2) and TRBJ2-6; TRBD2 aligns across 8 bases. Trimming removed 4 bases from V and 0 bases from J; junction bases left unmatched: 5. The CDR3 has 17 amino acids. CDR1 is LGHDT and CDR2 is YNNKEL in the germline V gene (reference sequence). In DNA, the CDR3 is TGTGCCAGCAGCCCCCCGGGGGGGGGCTCTGGGGCCAACGTCCTGACTTTC. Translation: CASSPPGGGSGANVLTF.

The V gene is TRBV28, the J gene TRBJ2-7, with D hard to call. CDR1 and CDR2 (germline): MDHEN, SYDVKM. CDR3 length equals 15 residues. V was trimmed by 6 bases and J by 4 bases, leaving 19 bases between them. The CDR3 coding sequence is TGTGCCAGCAGCTTGACACCGACCTGGCCTTACGAGCAGTACTTC. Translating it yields CASSLTPTWPYEQYF.

This CDR3 is CASSLAAFSGANVLTF. The CDR3 bases are TGTGCCAGCAGCCTAGCAGCATTCTCTGGGGCCAACGTCCTGACTTTC. The chain links TRBV3-1 (or the pseudogene TRBV3-2) to TRBJ2-6; unclear D gene. This CDR3 spans 16 amino acids. Trimming left V 4 bases short and J 0 bases short, with 10 bases between. Germline V gene data show CDR1 as LGHDT and CDR2 as YNNKEL (reference sequence).

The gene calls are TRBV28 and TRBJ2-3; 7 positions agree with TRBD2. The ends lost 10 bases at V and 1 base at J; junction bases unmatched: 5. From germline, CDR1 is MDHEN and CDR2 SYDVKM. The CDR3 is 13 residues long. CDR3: CATSTSRTDTQYF. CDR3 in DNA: TGTGCCACTTCGACTAGCCGCACAGATACGCAGTATTTT.

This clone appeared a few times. This CDR3 reads CASRSGLAPYNEQFF. CDR3 DNA: TGTGCCAGCAGATCAGGACTAGCGCCATACAATGAGCAGTTCTTC. This sequence joins TRBV7-2 and TRBJ2-1, with 9 positions matching TRBD2. V gave up 6 bases and J gave up 4 bases; unmatched junction bases: 7. The germline V gene encodes CDR1 SGHTA and CDR2 FQGNSA. CDR3 length: 15 amino acids.

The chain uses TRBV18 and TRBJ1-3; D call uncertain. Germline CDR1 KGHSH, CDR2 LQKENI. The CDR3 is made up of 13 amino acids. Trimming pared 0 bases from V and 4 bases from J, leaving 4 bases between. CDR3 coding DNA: TGTGCCAGCTCACCACCTCCGGGAAACACCATATATTTT. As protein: CASSPPPGNTIYF. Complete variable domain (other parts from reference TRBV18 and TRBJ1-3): NAGVMQNPRHLVRRRGQEARLRCSPMKGHSHVYWYRQLPEEGLKFMVYLQKENIIDESGMPKERFSAEFPKEGPSILRIQQVVRGDSAAYFCASSPPPGNTIYFGEGSWLTVV.